This record looks at one T cell receptor (beta chain) sequence and its context. Its target is not known. This entry comes from a study of T-cell reconstitution after alpha-beta-depleted transplantation in children. Study-level findings and limits: Approximately two months post-transplant, alpha-beta T cells reportedly originated from several hundred expanded graft clones. Surviving recipient cells, namely T cells and thymic progenitors, were the source of high day-60 TCRbeta diversity in some patients. Most T-cell counts and diversity one year after the transplant came from T cells that were newly produced.

Unique molecular identifiers were built into the TCRbeta library. MiXCR was run by TCRdb on the PCR reads, yielding one entry per CDR3 protein. Here the sample spans about 580,000 distinct CDR3 sequences, 23% being singletons. After removal of 5 bases from V and 0 bases from J, the junction contained 4 bases not matched to a gene. CDR1 and CDR2 from the germline V gene are SEHNR and FQNEAQ (reference sequence). The CDR3 has 16 residues. The starting material was PBMCs, mostly from graft donor cells, obtained 360 days after TCRalphabeta/CD19-depleted stem cell transplant. The source is a boy in the first two years of life who had a stem cell transplant for acute myeloid leukemia, so the T cells may come from the graft donor. The chain recombines TRBV7-9 with TRBJ2-1, with TRBD2 matching over 10 bases. CDR3 nucleotide sequence: TGTGCCAGCAGCGAAACTAGCGGGGCCTCCTACAATGAGCAGTTCTTC. It translates to CASSETSGASYNEQFF. Variable domain in full (rest from reference TRBV7-9 and TRBJ2-1): DTGVSQNPRHKITKRGQNVTFRCDPISEHNRLYWYRQTLGQGPEFLTYFQNEAQLEKSRLLSDRFSAERPKGSFSTLEIQRTEQGDSAMYLCASSETSGASYNEQFFGPGTRLTVL.